The rows below give T cell receptor beta chains drawn from one sample of a study of blood T cell repertoires in COVID-19. Profiled with immunoSEQ multiplex PCR; TCRdb holds only in-frame clones, not every one. The sample gives under 300,000 clones, around 85% of which show up once; 5.5% to 6.5% is in the top ten. Sequenced sample: peripheral blood. Source of these receptors: a man aged 55 to 69 with acute or convalescent COVID-19. Both conserved end residues are part of each CDR3. D genes are given only for firm matches. Not every row has a clone size; where given, it reads once, few, many or a size class.

NA TRBJ1-5 TRBV7-2 NA 14 TGTGCCAGCAGCTTAGGAGGGCGTGGGGAGCCCCAGCATTTT CASSLGGRGEPQHF
once TRBJ1-1 TRBV19 TRBD1 14 TGTGCCAGCAATTCCGACAGGGTAGGCACTGAAGCTTTCTTT CASNSDRVGTEAFF
NA TRBJ1-1 TRBV7-3 NA 14 TGTGCCAGCAGCTTATCTGGACAGAACACTGAAGCTTTCTTT CASSLSGQNTEAFF
NA TRBJ2-7 TRBV11-2 NA 17 TGTGCCAGCAGCCGTCCAGCCCCCGGCGGCAGAAACTACGAGCAGTACTTC CASSRPAPGGRNYEQYF
NA TRBJ1-4 TRBV2 NA 16 TGTGCCAGCAGTGAAGGGGAACAGGCTGCTAATGAAAAACTGTTTTTT CASSEGEQAANEKLFF
NA TRBJ2-7 TRBV7-9 NA 13 TGTGCCAGCTCAGCCAGGGGAAGGTACGAGCAGTACTTC CASSARGRYEQYF
few TRBJ2-7 TRBV6-2/TRBV6-3 NA 14 TGTGCCAGCAGTGGGGGGACAGCCTACTACGAGCAGTACTTC CASSGGTAYYEQYF
few TRBJ1-3 TRBV5-1 NA 14 TGCGCCAGTGCCAGGGGACCCTCTGGAAACACCATATATTTT CASARGPSGNTIYF
NA TRBJ1-6 TRBV4-2 NA 15 TGTGCCAGCAGCCAAACAGAAAACTATAATTCACCCCTCCACTTT CASSQTENYNSPLHF
NA TRBJ2-2 TRBV11-3 NA 12 TGTGCCAGCTCGATCGGAGTCGGGGAGCTGTTTTTT CASSIGVGELFF
NA TRBJ1-2 TRBV11-2 TRBD1 15 TGTGCCAGCAGCTTAGGGCCCGGACAGGAGAGTGGCTACACCTTC CASSLGPGQESGYTF
NA TRBJ2-1 TRBV2 TRBD2 12 TGTGCCAGCCTAGGACTAGCGGTTGAGCAGTTCTTC CASLGLAVEQFF
once TRBJ1-2 TRBV21-1 NA 18 TGTGCCAGCAGCAAAGCGCGCGGGACAGGGGGCAGGAACTATGGCTACACCTTC CASSKARGTGGRNYGYTF
NA TRBJ1-1 TRBV14 TRBD1 14 TGTGCCAGCAGCCAATGGGACAGGGACACTGAAGCTTTCTTT CASSQWDRDTEAFF
many TRBJ2-1 TRBV28 TRBD1 16 TGTGCCAGCAGTACAGGGGCTATAGCCGCTAACAATGAGCAGTTCTTC CASSTGAIAANNEQFF
NA TRBJ2-7 TRBV5-1 TRBD2 15 TGCGCCAGCAGCTTGGCGCTAGCGGGAATCTACGAGCAGTACTTC CASSLALAGIYEQYF
NA TRBJ1-4 TRBV28 NA 15 TGTGCCAGCACCCCGGGGGGGGTAGCGGATGAAAAACTGTTTTTT CASTPGGVADEKLFF
NA TRBJ1-1 TRBV7-3 TRBD1 14 TGTGCCAGCAGCTCCACAGGGGGGGACACTGAAGCTTTCTTT CASSSTGGDTEAFF
NA TRBJ1-6 TRBV3-1/TRBV3-2 NA 15 TGTGCCAGCAGCCAAGACGGAGGGGACGTCTCACCCCTCCACTTT CASSQDGGDVSPLHF
NA TRBJ2-7 TRBV6-2/TRBV6-3 NA 16 TGTGCCAGCAGTTACTCTACCGTGGCAGGGGACTACGAGCAGTACTTC CASSYSTVAGDYEQYF
NA TRBJ1-6 TRBV28 NA 12 TGTGCCAGCACAAGCGGGCCCTCACCCCTCCACTTT CASTSGPSPLHF
NA TRBJ1-3 TRBV9 TRBD1 15 TGTGCCAGCAGCGAGACAGGGATCTCTGGAAACACCATATATTTT CASSETGISGNTIYF
NA TRBJ2-7 TRBV27 TRBD1 15 TGTGCCAGCAGTCTCAGGGGGACACTCTCCTACGAGCAGTACTTC CASSLRGTLSYEQYF
NA TRBJ2-7 TRBV5-5 TRBD1 15 TGTGCCAGCAGCTTGGTTGGCAGGGGGCGATACGAGCAGTACTTC CASSLVGRGRYEQYF
few TRBJ2-7 TRBV19 NA 13 TGTGCCAGTATGGTGGCGGGTCGAAACGAGCAGTACTTC CASMVAGRNEQYF
once TRBJ2-7 TRBV6-5 TRBD1 11 TGTGCCAGCAGCCCGGGACAGCAGCAGTACTTC CASSPGQQQYF
NA TRBJ2-7 TRBV14 TRBD1 15 TGTGCCAGCAGCCGGGGGACAGGGGGCTTGGACGAGCAGTACTTC CASSRGTGGLDEQYF
NA TRBJ1-2 TRBV6-5 TRBD1 16 TGTGCCAGCAGTTACTCCCCCGGGACAGGGGGCGACGGCTACACCTTC CASSYSPGTGGDGYTF
NA TRBJ1-2 TRBV7-2 TRBD1 14 TGTGCCAGCAGCCAAGGGACAGTACCCTATGGCTACACCTTC CASSQGTVPYGYTF
NA TRBJ2-7 TRBV4-3 TRBD2 14 TGCGCCAGCAGCCAAGGAGCGACAGCGGGGGAGCAGTACTTC CASSQGATAGEQYF
NA TRBJ1-5 TRBV29-1 TRBD1 13 TGCAGCGTTGGGACAGGGTGGGATCAGCCCCAGCATTTT CSVGTGWDQPQHF
NA TRBJ2-3 TRBV9 NA 13 TGTGCCAGCAGCGCCGGTAGAACAGATACGCAGTATTTT CASSAGRTDTQYF
NA TRBJ2-7 TRBV27 TRBD1 18 TGTGCCAGCAGTTTACGGATTACGGGACAGGGGAGCTCCTACGAGCAGTACTTC CASSLRITGQGSSYEQYF
NA TRBJ2-2 TRBV7-9 NA 19 TGTGCCAGCATCAAATGGACAGTCCTAAAGTCCGAGAACACCGGGGAGCTGTTTTTT CASIKWTVLKSENTGELFF
NA TRBJ2-2 TRBV7-9 TRBD1 17 TGTGCCAGCCCTAACCCGGGACAGGGATTGAACACCGGGGAGCTGTTTTTT CASPNPGQGLNTGELFF
NA TRBJ2-3 TRBV6-2/TRBV6-3 NA 14 TGTGCCAGCAGTTTAGGGGGAGACTCAGATACGCAGTATTTT CASSLGGDSDTQYF
NA TRBJ2-1 TRBV6-2/TRBV6-3 TRBD2 17 TGTGCCAGCAGTACCCGCGGCCTAGCGGGTAATTACAATGAGCAGTTCTTC CASSTRGLAGNYNEQFF
NA TRBJ2-1 TRBV7-6 TRBD2 15 TGTGCCAGCAGCTTATTAGCGGGAGGTCTCAATGAGCAGTTCTTC CASSLLAGGLNEQFF
NA TRBJ2-1 TRBV7-3 TRBD2 16 TGTGCCAGCAGCTTAGCCGCGGGAGGGCCGGGCGATGAGCAGTTCTTC CASSLAAGGPGDEQFF
NA TRBJ2-3 TRBV29-1 NA 14 TGCAGCGCCATATCGAGAGGCCCCCCTCCTACGCAGTATTTT CSAISRGPPPTQYF
NA TRBJ1-1 TRBV28 NA 16 TGTGCCAGCAGTTTAATCGGAGGGACCTGGAGCACTGAAGCTTTCTTT CASSLIGGTWSTEAFF
NA TRBJ2-2 TRBV28 NA 15 TGTGCCAGCAGAACAGCCCCAGTTGGCACCGGGGAGCTGTTTTTT CASRTAPVGTGELFF
NA TRBJ1-1 TRBV28 NA 13 TGTGCCAGCAGTAGGTCAGGATACACTGAAGCTTTCTTT CASSRSGYTEAFF
NA TRBJ2-7 TRBV4-2 TRBD2 16 TGTGCCAGCAGCCAAGGAAGCGGGGCGAGCTCCTACGAGCAGTACTTC CASSQGSGASSYEQYF
NA TRBJ2-5 TRBV5-1 NA 12 TGCGCCAGCAGCTTTCTAGGAGAGACCCAGTACTTC CASSFLGETQYF
NA TRBJ2-6 TRBV5-1 NA 16 TGCGCCAGCAGCTTGTCTAGGGGCGGTGGGGCCAACGTCCTGACTTTC CASSLSRGGGANVLTF
NA TRBJ2-7 TRBV11-3 NA 17 TGTGCCAGCAGCTTAGCTACCGGAGCATCAAATGCCTACGAGCAGTACTTC CASSLATGASNAYEQYF
NA TRBJ1-2 TRBV27 NA 13 TGTGCCAGCAGCCGGCGGGAGAGTGGCGGCTACACCTTC CASSRRESGGYTF
few TRBJ1-4 TRBV28 TRBD1 18 TGTGCCAGCAGTCTACCCACGCGGGACAGGGGTTCTAATGAAAAACTGTTTTTT CASSLPTRDRGSNEKLFF
NA TRBJ2-1 TRBV28 NA 15 TGTGCCAGCAGTGGCAGAGGCAGTGGGTACAATGAGCAGTTCTTC CASSGRGSGYNEQFF
NA TRBJ2-7 TRBV30 NA 15 TGTGCCTGGAGTAAGGGTGGTTTACAGGGCTACGAGCAGTACTTC CAWSKGGLQGYEQYF